This T cell receptor beta chain was sequenced during a study of molecular identifiers for immune sequencing clone quantification. Study-level information: For replicates, RNA isolated from about 19,000 or 110,000 naive CD8 cells was divided into five portions, of which four were sequenced.

V lost 5 bases and J 0 bases, leaving 12 bases between the germline ends. Per germline, CDR1 MNHEY and CDR2 SVGEGT. CDR3 length equals 15 residues. Preparation methods for the bulk TCR libraries were those previously described, with listed TCR primers. TCRdb re-analysed the PCR reads in MiXCR, keeping a single row per CDR3 protein. The sample consists of approximately 670,000 distinct CDR3 sequences, around 20% of them appearing once. This clonotype was counted ten times or more. This chain links TRBV6-2 or TRBV6-3 with TRBJ2-3; TRBD2 might be the D (5 bases). What was sequenced was naive CD8+ T cells from blood, with Jurkat cell RNA spiked in. Subset in this sample: FACS-sorted CD8+CD4-CCR7+CD45RA+ naive T cells. This clonotype was sampled from a human donor in good health. Some libraries in this study had Jurkat cell RNA spiked in. The CDR3 DNA is TGTGCCAGCAGTCTAGCAGATACTAGCACAGATACGCAGTATTTT. Translating it yields CASSLADTSTDTQYF.